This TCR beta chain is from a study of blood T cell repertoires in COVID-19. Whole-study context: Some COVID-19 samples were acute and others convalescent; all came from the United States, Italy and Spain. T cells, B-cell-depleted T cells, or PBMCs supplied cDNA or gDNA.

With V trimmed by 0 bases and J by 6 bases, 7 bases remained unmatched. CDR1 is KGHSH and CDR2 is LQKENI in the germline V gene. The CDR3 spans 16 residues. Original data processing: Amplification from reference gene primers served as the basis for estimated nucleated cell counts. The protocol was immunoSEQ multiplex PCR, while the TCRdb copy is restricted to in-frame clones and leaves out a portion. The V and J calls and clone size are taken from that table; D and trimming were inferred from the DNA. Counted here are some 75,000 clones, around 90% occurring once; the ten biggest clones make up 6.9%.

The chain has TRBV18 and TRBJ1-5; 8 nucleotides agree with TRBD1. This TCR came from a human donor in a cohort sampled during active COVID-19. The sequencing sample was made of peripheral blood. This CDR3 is CASSPPQGAFVQPQHF. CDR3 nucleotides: TGTGCCAGCTCACCACCCCAGGGGGCATTTGTTCAGCCCCAGCATTTT.